Described below is a single TCR beta chain sequence and its context. The antigen is not known. This sample includes further DNA sequences coding for the same CDR3. It was with 60 Vbeta and 13 Jbeta primers that the PCR ran. In the authors' workflow: Some 10 million shared chains were among the approximately 80 million unique TCR beta chains that a later analysis counted. The assay was immunoSEQ multiplex PCR, and TCRdb's table has in-frame clones only and misses some. V and J calls and clone size are copied from that table; D and trimming were computed from the DNA. The sample shows around 75,000 clones, more than 75% of them seen only once. This sample was taken from a study of cytomegalovirus exposure and HLA in healthy donors. Whole-study results and caveats: Productive rates of about 87% or about 30% were seen for most TCR beta V segments in an earlier analysis. In vitro data verified a few CMV-associated chains as specific for CMV antigens. The study labeled fewer than 200 TCR beta chains cytomegalovirus-associated.

Germline V CDR1 and CDR2: LGHNA, YNFKEQ. V shed 0 bases, J shed 5 bases, and the junction held 7 bases outside the gene matches. CDR3 length equals 16 residues. The receptor comes from a man aged 35 to 55 in good health and CMV-seronegative. The chain is built from TRBV4-2 and TRBJ1-5; TRBD1 agrees at 7 bases. Sequencing was done on a sample of PBMCs. For the CDR3, the DNA is TGTGCCAGCAGCCAAGAGACAGGGAAGGGGGATCAGCCCCAGCATTTT. Protein: CASSQETGKGDQPQHF.